These T cell receptor beta chains were read from a single sample in a study of blood T cell repertoires in COVID-19. TCRdb's table, derived via immunoSEQ multiplex PCR, lists solely in-frame clones and lacks some. The table includes approximately 80,000 clones, about four fifths detected once. Sequenced: peripheral blood. The receptors here all came from a human donor in a cohort sampled during active COVID-19. Both conserved end residues are part of each CDR3.

V gene,J gene,CDR3 protein
TRBV4-1,TRBJ1-5,CASSQEGEPSNQPQHF
TRBV18,TRBJ2-7,CASSPGQGLESYEQYF
TRBV9,TRBJ1-1,CASSGRTGVNTEAFF
TRBV12-3/TRBV12-4,TRBJ1-2,CASSQDRGYGYTF
TRBV27,TRBJ2-5,CASSLAGVPETQYF
TRBV20-1,TRBJ1-2,CRPERGGYTF
TRBV7-9,TRBJ2-3,CASSLAPGGPLSTDTQYF
TRBV9,TRBJ1-5,CASSPTTGNQPQHF
TRBV2,TRBJ2-5,CASSEGLAGGETQYF
TRBV6-5,TRBJ2-3,CASSYRGGGTDTQYF
TRBV28,TRBJ2-7,CASSFWGERYEQYF
TRBV6-2/TRBV6-3,TRBJ2-1,CASSLGTSSSYNEQFF
TRBV2,TRBJ2-1,CASSGGLYNEQFF
TRBV10-3,TRBJ2-6,CATETGAVVGANVLTF
TRBV2,TRBJ2-1,CASSSLYIEQFF
TRBV28,TRBJ2-1,CASSPGRGSDEQFF
TRBV27,TRBJ2-1,CASTRGALGEQFF
TRBV6-5,TRBJ1-2,CASSPGGTGYGYTF
TRBV19,TRBJ2-1,CASSADGSSYNEQFF
TRBV7-6,TRBJ1-1,CASSPQRGRSTEAFF
TRBV2,TRBJ1-6,CASSLDRPSSYNSPLHF
TRBV7-9,TRBJ2-5,CASSLARRQETQYF
TRBV19,TRBJ1-2,CASSLATDFYGYTF
TRBV7-3,TRBJ2-3,CASTSIFGDTQYF
TRBV12-5,TRBJ1-5,CASGLVKGSNQPQHF
TRBV30,TRBJ2-3,CAWSVMGAVEGDTQYF
TRBV5-4,TRBJ1-4,CASSADRGREKLFF
TRBV28,TRBJ2-1,CASSLLGAGVYNEQFF
TRBV3-1/TRBV3-2,TRBJ1-3,CARPWGRPFSGNTIYF
TRBV30,TRBJ1-6,CAWSVAETPLHF
TRBV10-3,TRBJ1-1,CAISKQLLNTEAFF
TRBV4-2,TRBJ2-7,CASSHKGTKRGYEQYF
TRBV7-6,TRBJ1-2,CASSLGGGGNHGYTF
TRBV6-2/TRBV6-3,TRBJ2-1,CASSRQGYNEQFF
TRBV9,TRBJ2-5,CASSVGGGQGNQYF
TRBV5-6,TRBJ2-5,CASSLFAMTIQETQYF
TRBV2,TRBJ1-1,CASVGTIRAFF
TRBV5-1,TRBJ2-7,CASSLVAGPTYEQYF
TRBV4-3,TRBJ1-1,CASSQDSGYTEAFF
TRBV5-1,TRBJ2-7,CASSFPSPEQYF
TRBV7-9,TRBJ1-1,CASSTPRAGDLPLGFVF
TRBV7-9,TRBJ2-2,CASSPRGGELFF
TRBV7-2,TRBJ1-4,CASSLGAVPNEKLFF
TRBV5-8,TRBJ1-2,CASSFERGRGKYGYTF
TRBV6-1,TRBJ1-1,CASSVSGLDRNTEAFF
TRBV19,TRBJ2-3,CASSIEARITDTQYF
TRBV27,TRBJ2-5,CASSSPIRDRGETQYF
TRBV6-2/TRBV6-3,TRBJ2-5,CASSDYEGDGETQYF
TRBV15,TRBJ1-3,CATSTSGNTIYF
TRBV9,TRBJ2-3,CASDTGHSSTDTQYF
TRBV24-1,TRBJ1-6,CATSDGQFNSPLHF
TRBV9,TRBJ2-6,CASSVGSSGANVLTF
TRBV29-1,TRBJ1-2,CSGGPTGDYDYGYTF
TRBV6-5,TRBJ1-4,CASSSPTGGNEKLFF